A selection of T cell receptor beta chains follows, all from one sample in a study of blood T cells in healthy people across ages. TCRdb itself ran the 5' RACE reads through MiXCR, one entry per CDR3 protein. Here the sample spans roughly 1,800,000 distinct CDR3 sequences, about 49% being singletons. The specimen was blood. All receptors come from a woman between 35 and 50 years old in good health. CDR3s include the opening cysteine and the closing phenylalanine or tryptophan. The D gene is left open where the match is weak. Part of the rows lack a size; the others show once, few, many or a class for expanded clones.

j_gene,v_gene,abundance,d_gene,CDR3aa,CDR3nt
TRBJ2-7,TRBV6-1,NA,NA,CASSEVELWQGSVGGDEQYF,TGTGCCAGCAGTGAAGTCGAGTTGTGGCAGGGTAGTGTGGGAGGCGACGAGCAGTACTTC
TRBJ2-4,TRBV4-1,few,NA,CASSQEGQLNIQYF,TGCGCCAGCAGCCAAGAAGGACAGTTAAACATTCAGTACTTC
TRBJ2-5,TRBV19,NA,NA,CASSIEVGETQYF,TGTGCCAGTAGTATAGAGGTTGGAGAGACCCAGTACTTC
TRBJ1-2,TRBV12-3/TRBV12-4,once,NA,CASSLGRHGYTF,TGTGCCAGCAGTTTAGGACGGCATGGCTACACCTTC
TRBJ2-3,TRBV4-2,NA,TRBD2,CASSQVAGVADTQYF,TGTGCCAGCAGCCAAGTGGCGGGAGTGGCAGATACGCAGTATTTT
TRBJ2-3,TRBV5-1,NA,TRBD1,CASSSSPGTGNTQYF,TGCGCCAGCAGCTCCAGTCCCGGGACAGGGAATACGCAGTATTTT
TRBJ1-5,TRBV20-1,NA,NA,CSAEGFEGQPQHF,TGCAGTGCTGAGGGGTTCGAAGGTCAGCCCCAGCATTTT
TRBJ2-7,TRBV7-8,NA,TRBD1,CASSRQGRTNNEQYF,TGTGCCAGCAGCCGACAGGGACGGACAAACAATGAGCAGTACTTC
TRBJ1-2,TRBV6-5,NA,NA,CASSYGWDYGYTF,TGTGCCAGCAGTTACGGCTGGGACTATGGCTACACCTTC
TRBJ2-7,TRBV12-3/TRBV12-4,NA,NA,CASSPRGATNYEQYF,TGTGCCAGCAGTCCGCGCGGGGCAACAAACTACGAGCAGTACTTC
TRBJ2-1,TRBV27,few,TRBD2,CASSLSAGIGNEQFF,TGTGCCAGCAGTTTATCAGCGGGGATTGGTAATGAGCAGTTCTTC
TRBJ2-7,TRBV20-1,NA,TRBD1,CSARDRDRVGYEQYF,TGCAGTGCTAGAGATAGAGACAGGGTCGGCTACGAGCAGTACTTC
TRBJ2-4,TRBV9,few,NA,CASSVDVSGEQYF,TGTGCCAGCAGCGTAGACGTCTCTGGTGAGCAGTACTTC
TRBJ2-5,TRBV29-1,NA,NA,CSVEDEGNERYF,TGCAGCGTCGAAGATGAGGGAAACGAGCGGTACTTC
TRBJ2-5,TRBV7-2,NA,NA,CASSSVGRDLETRYF,TGTGCCAGCAGCTCGGTGGGGCGCGACTTGGAGACCCGGTACTTC
TRBJ2-5,TRBV11-2,few,NA,CASSLVSWQGKETQYF,TGTGCCAGCAGCTTAGTCTCGTGGCAGGGAAAAGAGACCCAGTACTTC
TRBJ2-7,TRBV10-1,few,TRBD1,CASSDTGDGYSEQYF,TGCGCCAGCAGTGACACAGGGGACGGATACTCCGAGCAGTACTTC
TRBJ2-7,TRBV5-1,NA,NA,CASSLDATASSYEQYF,TGCGCCAGCAGCTTGGACGCGACGGCCAGCTCCTACGAGCAGTACTTC
TRBJ1-1,TRBV15,NA,TRBD1,CATSRDGGTERAPKAFF,TGTGCCACCAGCAGAGATGGGGGGACAGAGAGGGCCCCCAAAGCTTTCTTT
TRBJ2-1,TRBV18,NA,NA,CASSPTRADNEQFF,TGTGCCAGCTCACCTACCAGGGCTGACAATGAGCAGTTCTTC
TRBJ2-7,TRBV7-2,NA,NA,CASRYTGEAREQNF,TGTGCCAGCAGGTATACAGGTGAAGCGCGCGAGCAGAACTTC
TRBJ2-6,TRBV11-2,NA,TRBD1,CASSRALGQGSNYSGANVLTF,TGTGCCAGCAGCCGAGCTCTAGGACAGGGCTCTAATTACTCTGGGGCCAACGTCCTGACTTTC
TRBJ2-3,TRBV7-9,NA,NA,CASSRWGLQNTDTQYF,TGTGCCAGCAGCCGTTGGGGACTGCAAAATACAGATACGCAGTATTTT
TRBJ1-6,TRBV7-9,few,TRBD1,CASSVGQGDNSPLHF,TGTGCCAGCTCCGTCGGACAGGGCGATAACTCACCCCTCCACTTT